One sample yielded the 29 T cell receptor beta chains listed below, sequenced in a study of T cells in women clearing cervical HPV infection. TCRdb's copy holds only in-frame clones and misses some; the assay was immunoSEQ multiplex PCR. The sample includes some 26,000 clones. Sequences were obtained from blood buffy coat. The receptor set was obtained from a woman aged 18-70 years with a cervical HPV16 infection that either progressed to CIN3+ or cleared (not recorded which).

CDR3 residues: CASSFPQGLGYEQYF. The DNA read from the CDR3 is TGTGCCAGCAGCTTCCCCCAGGGGTTGGGGTACGAG. This rearrangement joins TRBV7-9 to TRBJ2-7; TRBD1 might be the D (6 bases). Coverage ceases 3 residues before the CDR3 finishes, and the germline J gene fills in the end. The CDR3 runs to 15 residues. V shed 3 bases and J shed 4 bases, with 16 bases lying between them. Germline values: CDR1 SEHNR, CDR2 FQNEAQ (reference sequence).

About this clone itself: With the read ending 3 residues before the CDR3 end, the germline J gene is used to fill in that end. The J gene is TRBJ1-2, the V gene TRBV6-2 or TRBV6-3; maybe TRBD1 (5 bases). The CDR3 contains 14 residues. Germline lookup yields CDR1 MNHEY and CDR2 SVGEGT. Incomplete CDR3 DNA: TGTGCCAGCAGTACCCTGGGCAGGGCGACCGAC. Translation gives CASSTLGRATD. From start to end, the CDR3 is CASSTLGRATDYTF.

The CDR3 is CASSTRVEHEQYF. CDR3 DNA (partial): TGTGCCAGCAGTACGAGGGTAGAGCACGAG. The chain couples TRBV5-5 to TRBJ2-7, with D maybe TRBD2 (5 bases). The read ends 3 residues before the CDR3 terminus; that terminus is restored from the germline J gene. Germline assignment: CDR1 SGHKS and CDR2 YYEKEE (reference sequence). Between the trimmed V and J ends, which lost 5 bases and 5 bases, there was a span of 14 bases. The CDR3 consists of 13 residues.

As regards this clone: A read error may produce the germline difference seen at one junction end. The CDR3 extends 3 residues past the end of the read, so its final part is completed from the germline J gene. The chain combines TRBV4-2 with TRBJ2-5; TRBD2 matches 14 bases. There are 15 residues in the CDR3. Germline CDR1 is LGHNA and CDR2 is YNFKEQ. The CDR3 is CASSRWTSGGETQYF. The DNA read from the CDR3 is TGCGCCAGCAGCCGATGGACTAGCGGGGGGGAGACC.

About this clone: The read finishes 3 residues shy of the CDR3 end, and the germline J gene is used to complete it. V is TRBV20-1 and J is TRBJ1-1, with D perhaps TRBD1 (5 bases). The CDR3 is 16 amino acids. The V and J ends lost 6 bases and 5 bases respectively, with 25 bases between them. Germline CDR1 and CDR2: DFQATT and SNEGSKA (reference sequence). The sequenced CDR3 bases are TGCAGTGCACTTCCGTGGGGCTCCGTTCCCGGGACTGAA. Protein sequence: CSALPWGSVPGTE. The full CDR3 is CSALPWGSVPGTEAFF.

On this clone itself: The CDR3 end falls 3 residues outside the read, so it is completed with the germline J gene. This chain joins TRBV20-1 and TRBJ2-7; TRBD1 agrees at 8 bases. V was clipped by 5 bases and J by 4 bases; unmatched bases: 7. The CDR3 extends over 13 amino acids. Germline V CDR1 and CDR2: DFQATT, SNEGSKA (reference sequence). This CDR3 is CSAGRGQGYEQYF. The CDR3 DNA, read in part, is TGCAGTGCTGGACGAGGACAGGGATACGAG.

A remark on this clone: The read is 3 residues too short to cover the CDR3 end, so that end is filled in from the germline J gene. The chain is built from TRBV13 and TRBJ1-2; D is possibly TRBD1 (6 bases). Between the trimmed V and J ends, which lost 5 bases and 3 bases, there was a span of 16 bases. This CDR3 spans 15 amino acids. The germline V gene has CDR1 PRHDT and CDR2 FYEKMQ (reference sequence). CDR3 DNA, as far as it was read: TGTGCCAGCAGCCGCGAACAGGGTCCGGACTATGGC. It codes for CASSREQGPDYG. Given in full, the CDR3 is CASSREQGPDYGYTF.

As for this clone: From the germline J gene comes the end of the CDR3, since the read stops 3 residues before it. This chain joins TRBV5-1 and TRBJ1-2, with D hard to call. Between the trimmed V and J ends, which lost 6 bases and 0 bases, there was a span of 15 bases. Germline CDR1 SGHRS, CDR2 YFSETQ. The CDR3 has 15 residues. The chain's CDR3 is CASNPYGGSNYGYTF. Partial CDR3 DNA: TGCGCCAGCAACCCATATGGCGGGTCTAACTATGGC.

On this clone itself: The read is 3 residues too short to cover the CDR3 end, so that end is filled in from the germline J gene. The V call is TRBV10-3, the J call TRBJ1-2; 8 bases fit TRBD1. Germline assignment: CDR1 ENHRY and CDR2 SYGVKD. The J segment lost 4 bases and the V segment lost 5 bases, leaving 6 bases of the junction unmatched. This CDR3 has 14 residues. The CDR3 DNA, read in part, is TGTGCCATCAGTTTACAGGGGGGGGCCTATGGC. This codes for CAISLQGGAYG. The whole CDR3 is CAISLQGGAYGYTF.

Concerning this clone: Sequencing ends 3 residues short of the CDR3 end; the germline J gene provides the rest. The V and J genes are TRBV29-1 and TRBJ1-3; a possible D gene is TRBD1 (6 bases). This CDR3 comprises 17 residues. Germline loops: CDR1 SQVTM, CDR2 ANQGSEA. V was trimmed by 0 bases and J by 8 bases, leaving 23 bases between them. CDR3 bases read: TGCAGCGTTGAAGATCCGGACAGAAAACTCTGGAAAGACACC. Encoded protein: CSVEDPDRKLWKDT. Given in full, the CDR3 is CSVEDPDRKLWKDTIYF.

A word on this clone: At one end the junction does not follow the germline gene, possibly because of a read error. The read finishes 3 residues shy of the CDR3 end, and the germline J gene is used to complete it. The identical CDR3 is also encoded by other nucleotide sequences in the sample. J is TRBJ1-3 and V is TRBV2; 7 bases are a match to TRBD1. Germline CDR1 SNHLY, CDR2 FYNNEI. This CDR3 is 14 amino acids long. Partial CDR3 DNA: TGTGCCAGCAGTGAACAGGGGGTTGGAAACACA. Its translation: CASSEQGVGNT. The whole CDR3 region reads CASSEQGVGNTIYF.

Details on this clone: Sequencing ends 3 residues short of the CDR3 end; the germline J gene provides the rest. The rearrangement joins TRBV20-1 to TRBJ1-1; no definite D call. Germline CDR1 reads DFQATT; CDR2 reads SNEGSKA (reference sequence). This CDR3 region has 14 residues. Trimming cost V 4 bases and J 1 base, with 13 bases left between them. Here the CDR3 reads CSATYGRGNTEAFF. Partial CDR3 DNA: TGCAGTGCTACTTATGGGCGGGGGAACACTGAA.

Points on this clone: The CDR3 goes on 3 residues after the read ends, and that part is filled in from the germline J gene. J is TRBJ2-7 and V is TRBV29-1; D possibly corresponds to TRBD1 (5 bases). V lost 6 bases to trimming and J lost 5 bases, with 14 bases between them. CDR3 length: 12 residues. The germline gives CDR1 SQVTM, CDR2 ANQGSEA. The covered CDR3 bases are TGCAGCGTCCAGACCCAGGGTAACGAG. Its protein is CSVQTQGNE. In full, the CDR3 is CSVQTQGNEQYF.

This clone is labeled medium-sized based on frequency. The CDR3 end lies 3 residues beyond the end of the read and is filled in from the germline J gene. The chain joins TRBV6-2 or TRBV6-3 to TRBJ2-7; D unresolved. Germline CDR1 and CDR2: MNHEY and SVGEGT. Trimming stripped 4 bases from V and 5 bases from J, with 15 bases between. The CDR3 has 14 residues. The CDR3 bases that were read are TGTGCCAGCAGTTTAAGCCATAATCGGGACGAG. Its translation: CASSLSHNRDE. The complete CDR3 protein is CASSLSHNRDEQYF.

Worth noting for this clone: Read sequence stops 3 residues before the CDR3 end, and the germline J gene provides the missing end. The chain combines TRBV5-1 with TRBJ2-1; 7 nucleotides align to TRBD2. The CDR3 has 16 residues. V lost 0 bases to trimming and J lost 7 bases; unmatched junction nucleotides: 10. Germline assignment: CDR1 SGHRS and CDR2 YFSETQ. The CDR3 spells CASSLVPSGVGNEQFF. The sequenced part of the CDR3 DNA is TGCGCCAGCAGCTTGGTTCCCAGCGGGGTTGGGAATGAG.

Turning to this clone: Germline is not matched at one junction end, which may reflect a read error. The read finishes 3 residues shy of the CDR3 end, and the germline J gene is used to complete it. The chain has TRBV7-7 and TRBJ1-2; TRBD1 aligns across 7 bases. Per germline, CDR1 SSHAT and CDR2 FNYEAQ (reference sequence). This CDR3 is 13 amino acids long. The covered CDR3 bases are TGTGCTAGCAGCTTGGGACAGATGTACGAC. Amino acid sequence: CASSLGQMYD. The entire CDR3 protein reads CASSLGQMYDYTF. Based on the CDR3 plus reference TRBV7-7 and TRBJ1-2, the full variable domain is GAGVSQSPRYKVTKRGQDVTLRCDPISSHATLYWYQQALGQGPEFLTYFNYEAQPDKSGLPSDRFSAERPEGSISTLTIQRTEQRDSAMYRCASSLGQMYDYTFGSGTRLTVV.

A remark on this clone: The read finishes 3 residues shy of the CDR3 end, and the germline J gene is used to complete it. The chain is built from TRBV30 and TRBJ1-6; D remains ambiguous. V dropped 0 bases and J dropped 6 bases, with 9 bases sitting between them. Germline CDR1 is GTSNPN and CDR2 is SVGIG (reference sequence). This CDR3 spans 14 amino acids. CDR3 bases read: TGTGCCTGGAGTGTATCCCAGATTAATTCACCC. As protein: CAWSVSQINSP. In full, the CDR3 reads CAWSVSQINSPLHF.

About this clone: The read comes to an end 3 residues before the CDR3 does, leaving the germline J gene to fill in the end. This chain links TRBV5-1 with TRBJ2-2, with a possible D match to TRBD2 (5 bases). With 4 bases removed from V and 0 bases from J, the gap between germline ends came to 16 bases. This CDR3 comprises 17 residues. CDR1 is SGHRS, CDR2 YFSETQ, per germline. The DNA read from the CDR3 is TGCGCCAGCAGCCCCTGGACTGAGTCGGCGAACACCGGGGAG. Translation: CASSPWTESANTGE. In full, the CDR3 reads CASSPWTESANTGELFF.

With regard to this clone: The junction departs from the called germline gene at one end, perhaps through a read error. The CDR3 is cut off 3 residues early in the read; its end comes from the germline J gene. The rearrangement links TRBV7-7 to TRBJ1-2; TRBD1 agrees at 7 bases. CDR3 length equals 14 residues. Per germline, CDR1 SSHAT and CDR2 FNYEAQ (reference sequence). This CDR3 is CASSLGGGSYDYTF. The sequenced part of the CDR3 DNA is TGTGCTAGCAGCTTAGGGGGCGGATCCTACGAC. The full variable domain, completed using reference TRBV7-7 and TRBJ1-2, is GAGVSQSPRYKVTKRGQDVTLRCDPISSHATLYWYQQALGQGPEFLTYFNYEAQPDKSGLPSDRFSAERPEGSISTLTIQRTEQRDSAMYRCASSLGGGSYDYTFGSGTRLTVV.

As regards this clone: The missing CDR3 end, 3 residues past where the read stops, is filled in from the germline J gene. The chain combines TRBV20-1 with TRBJ2-3, with D possibly being TRBD2 (5 bases). The ends were cut back, 6 bases at V and 6 bases at J, with 19 bases in the middle. The CDR3 extends over 14 amino acids. Germline V CDR1 and CDR2: DFQATT, SNEGSKA (reference sequence). CDR3 bases read: TGCAGTGCGACGCCGCTGACTACGGGGGATACG. This gives the protein CSATPLTTGDT. The complete CDR3 reads CSATPLTTGDTQYF.

Points on this clone: One junction end does not reproduce the germline sequence, and a read error may be involved. The CDR3 is cut off 3 residues early in the read; its end comes from the germline J gene. The chain carries TRBV7-9 and TRBJ2-3; 9 bases agree with TRBD1. This CDR3 region has 15 residues. Germline CDR1 and CDR2: SEHNR and FQNEAQ (reference sequence). The sequenced part of the CDR3 DNA is TGTTCCAGCAGCTTAGTTGGGACAGGGAAAGAGACG. The encoded protein is CSSSLVGTGKET. The CDR3 as a whole reads CSSSLVGTGKETQYF.

Partial CDR3 DNA: TGTGCCAGCAGCACAGGGGGCACGAATTCACCC. Protein product: CASSTGGTNSP. The whole CDR3 region reads CASSTGGTNSPLHF. The rearrangement links TRBV7-8 to TRBJ1-6; the match to TRBD1 covers 9 bases. The read finishes 3 residues shy of the CDR3 end, and the germline J gene is used to complete it. CDR3 size: 14 residues. In germline, CDR1 is SGHVS, CDR2 FQNEAQ. The trim removed 5 bases at V and 7 bases at J, leaving 3 bases unmatched.

Of note for this clone: The observed sequence ends 3 residues before the CDR3 terminus, with the missing tail filled in from the germline J gene. This sequence joins TRBV7-2 and TRBJ1-5; weak D call: TRBD1 (5 bases). This CDR3 spans 15 amino acids. CDR1 and CDR2 from the germline V gene are SGHTA and FQGNSA. V dropped 5 bases and J dropped 6 bases, with 17 bases sitting between them. The CDR3 loop is CASSDLTGISQPQHF. Incomplete CDR3 DNA: TGTGCCAGCAGCGATCTCACAGGAATTTCTCAGCCC.

This clone is classed as medium-sized (0.01 to 0.1%) by frequency. The read ends 3 residues before the CDR3 terminus; that terminus is restored from the germline J gene. The chain couples TRBV5-1 to TRBJ1-1; 7 bases fit TRBD1. V dropped 4 bases and J dropped 7; count of bases not matched to a gene: 4. Germline V gene lookup returns CDR1 SGHRS and CDR2 YFSETQ. The CDR3 is 12 residues long. The covered CDR3 bases are TGCGCCAGCAGCGCCCGGGACAGTGAA. Its protein is CASSARDSE. The entire CDR3 sequence reads CASSARDSEAFF.

With respect to this clone: The read stops 3 residues short of the end of the CDR3; the missing end is completed from the germline J gene. The chain carries TRBV7-6 and TRBJ1-1, with D possibly matching TRBD1 (5 bases). V lost 1 base, J lost 3 bases, and 9 bases lay in between. The germline CDR1 and CDR2 sequences are SGHVS and FNYEAQ. The CDR3 has 14 amino acids. CDR3 DNA, as far as it was read: TGTGCCAGCAGCTTAGGGGGGGGGTACACTGAA. Translation: CASSLGGGYTE. The full-length CDR3 reads as CASSLGGGYTEAFF.

In the case of this clone: The observed sequence ends 3 residues before the CDR3 terminus, with the missing tail filled in from the germline J gene. This chain uses TRBV5-1 with TRBJ2-7; the match to TRBD1 covers 8 bases. The germline V gene encodes CDR1 SGHRS and CDR2 YFSETQ. The CDR3 loop spans 15 amino acids. Germline trimming cut 4 bases from V and 4 bases from J; bases unmatched to any gene: 10. The DNA read from the CDR3 is TGCGCCAGCAGCCCGCTGGGACAGGTTCCGTACGAG. This sequence encodes CASSPLGQVPYE. The full CDR3 protein reads CASSPLGQVPYEQYF.

In the case of this clone: The sequenced fragment ends 3 residues before the CDR3 boundary, so the rest is inferred from the germline J gene. At the DNA level, this CDR3 is encoded by other sequences in the same sample as well. V and J are TRBV18 and TRBJ2-7, with 12 positions matching TRBD2. With V trimmed by 6 bases and J by 6 bases, 12 bases remained unmatched. Germline CDR1 reads KGHSH; CDR2 reads LQKENI. The CDR3 contains 16 residues. The CDR3 sequence is CASSPPASGGALEQYF. The sequenced part of the CDR3 DNA is TGTGCCAGCTCCCCCCCGGCTAGCGGGGGGGCCCTCGAG.

For this clone: The read gets to within 3 residues of the CDR3 end, and the germline J gene fills in the rest. The genes are TRBV18 and TRBJ2-2; D perhaps matches TRBD1 (6 bases). V was cut by 6 bases and J by 1 base, with 15 bases left in between. CDR1 KGHSH and CDR2 LQKENI come from the germline V gene. CDR3 length: 16 residues. The sequenced CDR3 bases are TGTGCCAGCTCCCTCGGACAGACGAAGAACACCGGGGAG. Its protein is CASSLGQTKNTGE. From start to end, the CDR3 is CASSLGQTKNTGELFF. The complete variable domain, with remaining parts taken from reference TRBV18 and TRBJ2-2, reads NAGVMQNPRHLVRRRGQEARLRCSPMKGHSHVYWYRQLPEEGLKFMVYLQKENIIDESGMPKERFSAEFPKEGPSILRIQQVVRGDSAAYFCASSLGQTKNTGELFFGEGSRLTVL.

For this clone: Read data end 3 residues before the CDR3 end; the end is taken from the germline J gene. The J gene is TRBJ2-2, the V gene TRBV2; D is ambiguous. CDR1 and CDR2 from the germline V gene are SNHLY and FYNNEI. The CDR3 length is 14 residues. Partial CDR3 DNA: TGTGCCAGCAGTGAAGCGCCTCCTAATGAAAAG. Its translation: CASSEAPPNEK. Given in full, the CDR3 is CASSEAPPNEKLFF.